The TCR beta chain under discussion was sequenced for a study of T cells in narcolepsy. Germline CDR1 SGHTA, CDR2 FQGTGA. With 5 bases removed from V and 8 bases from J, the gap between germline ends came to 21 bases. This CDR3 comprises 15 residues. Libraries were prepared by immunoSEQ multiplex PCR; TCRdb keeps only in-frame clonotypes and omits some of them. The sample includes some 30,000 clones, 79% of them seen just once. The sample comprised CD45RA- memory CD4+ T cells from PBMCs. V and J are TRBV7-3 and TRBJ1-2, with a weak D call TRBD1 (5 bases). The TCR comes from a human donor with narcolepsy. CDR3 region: CASSRFGADQGGYTF. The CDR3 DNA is TGTGCCAGCAGCCGCTTCGGGGCGGACCAAGGGGGCTACACCTTC.